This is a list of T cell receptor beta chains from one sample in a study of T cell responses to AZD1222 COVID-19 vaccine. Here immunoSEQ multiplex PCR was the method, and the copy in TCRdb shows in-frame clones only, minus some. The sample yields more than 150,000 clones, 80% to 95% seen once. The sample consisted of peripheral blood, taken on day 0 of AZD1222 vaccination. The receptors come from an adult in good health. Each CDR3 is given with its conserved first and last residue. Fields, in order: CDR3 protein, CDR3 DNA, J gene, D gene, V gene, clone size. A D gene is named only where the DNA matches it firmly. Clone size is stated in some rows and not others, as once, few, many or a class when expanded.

CASSATASYEQYF TGTGCCAGTAGTGCAACGGCCTCCTACGAGCAGTACTTC TRBJ2-7 - TRBV19 -
CASSQSGAGELFF TGTGCCAGCAGCCAATCTGGGGCCGGGGAGCTGTTTTTT TRBJ2-2 - TRBV3-1/TRBV3-2 few
CACAGESSGYGYTF TGTGCCTGCGCAGGGGAGTCTTCGGGCTATGGCTACACCTTC TRBJ1-2 - TRBV28 -
CASSSLRKDTQYF TGTGCCAGCAGCTCCTTAAGAAAGGATACGCAGTATTTT TRBJ2-3 - TRBV7-2 -
CASSYSPGNTEAFF TGTGCCAGCAGTTACTCACCGGGAAACACTGAAGCTTTCTTT TRBJ1-1 - TRBV6-5 -
CASSQPLAVQETQYF TGTGCCAGCAGTCAACCACTAGCGGTCCAAGAGACCCAGTACTTC TRBJ2-5 TRBD2 TRBV7-9 -
CASSIGWGYEQYF TGTGCCAGTAGTATCGGGTGGGGATACGAGCAGTACTTC TRBJ2-7 - TRBV19 -
CAISGGRKGESAFF TGTGCCATCAGTGGCGGGAGGAAGGGGGAGTCGGCTTTCTTT TRBJ1-1 - TRBV10-3 -
CASSQDWTGSSYNEQFF TGTGCCAGCAGCCAAGATTGGACGGGGAGCTCCTACAATGAGCAGTTCTTC TRBJ2-1 - TRBV3-1/TRBV3-2 -
CASSLGRSSGNTIYF TGTGCCAGCAGCTTGGGACGGAGCTCTGGAAACACCATATATTTT TRBJ1-3 - TRBV11-3 -
CSASHLSGFSYEQYF TGCAGTGCCAGTCACCTTAGCGGGTTCTCCTACGAGCAGTACTTC TRBJ2-7 TRBD2 TRBV20-1 -
CASSYGGDGYGYTF TGTGCCAGCAGTTACGGGGGGGACGGCTATGGCTACACCTTC TRBJ1-2 - TRBV6-5 once
CASSVTGFNQNIQYF TGTGCCAGCAGCGTGACAGGGTTCAACCAAAACATTCAGTACTTC TRBJ2-4 TRBD1 TRBV5-4 -
CASSFIKDTQYF TGTGCCAGCAGTTTCATCAAGGATACGCAGTATTTT TRBJ2-3 - TRBV27 -
CASSSDRGYQPQHF TGTGCCAGCAGCTCGGACAGGGGGTATCAGCCCCAGCATTTT TRBJ1-5 TRBD1 TRBV6-2/TRBV6-3 -
CASSLGDSGGEKLFF TGTGCCAGCAGCTTGGGAGACAGCGGAGGGGAAAAACTGTTTTTT TRBJ1-4 - TRBV5-8 -
CASSQDYIGNTIYF TGTGCCAGCAGCCAAGATTATATCGGAAACACCATATATTTT TRBJ1-3 - TRBV3-1/TRBV3-2 -
CASSSADRGDNSPLHF TGTGCCAGCAGTTCCGCCGACAGGGGGGATAATTCACCCCTCCACTTT TRBJ1-6 TRBD1 TRBV28 few
CASSISGNTEAFF TGTGCCAGTAGTATATCCGGCAACACTGAAGCTTTCTTT TRBJ1-1 - TRBV19 -
CASSQDGAPGADTQYF TGCGCCAGCAGCCAAGATGGGGCCCCCGGCGCAGATACGCAGTATTTT TRBJ2-3 - TRBV4-1 -
CAWSVLNLPGLAGGGIETQYF TGTGCCTGGAGTGTACTGAATCTGCCGGGACTAGCGGGAGGTGGGATTGAGACCCAGTACTTC TRBJ2-5 TRBD2 TRBV30 -
CATSRDRANYGYTF TGTGCCACCAGCAGAGACAGGGCCAACTATGGCTACACCTTC TRBJ1-2 - TRBV15 -
CASSLATGSGVSGYTF TGTGCCAGCAGCTTAGCGACAGGGTCAGGTGTTTCTGGCTACACCTTC TRBJ1-2 TRBD1 TRBV7-9 -
CASSPWTSGNYNEQFF TGTGCCAGTAGTCCCTGGACTAGCGGAAACTACAATGAGCAGTTCTTC TRBJ2-1 TRBD2 TRBV19 -
CASSGQGKGQPQHF TGTGCCAGCAGTGGTCAGGGGAAGGGTCAGCCCCAGCATTTT TRBJ1-5 - TRBV2 -
CASSVTSGSPYEHTAQYF TGTGCCAGCAGTGTCACTAGCGGGAGTCCCTACGAGCACACGGCTCAGTACTTC TRBJ2-7 TRBD2 TRBV9 -
CASQDSIVYGYTF TGTGCCAGCCAAGACAGTATCGTCTATGGCTACACCTTC TRBJ1-2 - TRBV25-1 -
CASSPRSTNEKLFF TGTGCCAGCAGCCCCCGATCAACTAATGAAAAACTGTTTTTT TRBJ1-4 - TRBV7-8 -
CASSPRQGATTEAFF TGTGCCAGCAGTCCCCGACAGGGGGCGACCACTGAAGCTTTCTTT TRBJ1-1 TRBD1 TRBV27 -
CASSSRGSYEQYF TGTGCCAGCAGTTCGCGAGGATCCTACGAGCAGTACTTC TRBJ2-7 - TRBV2 -
CSASKGAGSRDGYTF TGCAGTGCTAGTAAGGGGGCAGGGAGTCGCGATGGCTACACCTTC TRBJ1-2 TRBD1 TRBV20-1 -
CASSLVADVSEQYF TGTGCCAGCAGCTTAGTAGCGGACGTCTCCGAGCAGTACTTC TRBJ2-7 - TRBV7-2 -
CAWNWRGGRNEQFF TGTGCCTGGAACTGGCGGGGAGGGAGGAATGAGCAGTTCTTC TRBJ2-1 TRBD2 TRBV30 -
CASSQITGGDYNEQFF TGTGCCAGCAGCCAAATTACGGGAGGGGACTACAATGAGCAGTTCTTC TRBJ2-1 TRBD2 TRBV3-1/TRBV3-2 -
CASSEYAGGGDGYTF TGTGCCAGCAGTGAATATGCAGGGGGCGGGGATGGCTACACCTTC TRBJ1-2 TRBD1 TRBV6-1 few
CASRSGFSYEQYF TGTGCCAGCAGGTCAGGGTTTTCCTACGAGCAGTACTTC TRBJ2-7 - TRBV6-5 -
CASSVSLGLGLRDEQFF TGCGCCAGCAGTGTTTCGTTAGGGTTAGGACTTAGGGATGAGCAGTTCTTC TRBJ2-1 - TRBV10-1 -
CAWGQGKDGNTIYF TGTGCCTGGGGACAGGGGAAGGATGGAAACACCATATATTTT TRBJ1-3 TRBD1 TRBV30 -
CASGTYGYTF TGTGCCTCCGGGACATATGGCTACACCTTC TRBJ1-2 - TRBV28 -
CASSLERGTFDEQYF TGTGCCAGCAGCTTAGAAAGGGGGACTTTCGACGAGCAGTACTTC TRBJ2-7 - TRBV5-4 -
CASSLTSGQTMFF TGTGCCAGCAGCTTGACTAGTGGACAGACGATGTTTTTT TRBJ1-4 - TRBV7-2 -
CAWSVRGLNTEAFF TGTGCCTGGAGTGTCAGGGGGTTGAACACTGAAGCTTTCTTT TRBJ1-1 TRBD1 TRBV30 -
CASSSGSVEAFF TGTGCCAGCAGTTCTGGTTCGGTTGAAGCTTTCTTT TRBJ1-1 - TRBV28 -
CASSSSRVNEQYF TGTGCCAGCAGCTCCTCTAGGGTTAACGAGCAGTACTTC TRBJ2-7 - TRBV11-2 -
CASSLTRRTEAFF TGTGCCAGCAGCCTAACCCGCCGCACTGAAGCTTTCTTT TRBJ1-1 - TRBV7-3 -
CSAEGRGTYTF TGCAGCGCCGAGGGCCGCGGCACCTACACCTTC TRBJ1-2 - TRBV29-1 -
CASSPQGPYEQYF TGTGCCAGCAGTCCACAAGGCCCCTACGAGCAGTACTTC TRBJ2-7 - TRBV2 -
CASSPKVGAEAFF TGTGCCAGCAGCCCGAAGGTGGGGGCTGAAGCTTTCTTT TRBJ1-1 - TRBV3-1/TRBV3-2 -
CASRGQGYTEAFF TGTGCCAGCAGGGGACAGGGGTACACTGAAGCTTTCTTT TRBJ1-1 TRBD1 TRBV5-6 -
CASNSWTINEQFF TGTGCCAGCAACTCGTGGACTATCAATGAGCAGTTCTTC TRBJ2-1 - TRBV7-9 -
CASSELSQRNTEAFF TGTGCCAGCAGTGAACTGTCGCAAAGGAACACTGAAGCTTTCTTT TRBJ1-1 - TRBV2 -
CATLRAAGYGYTF TGTGCCACCCTGAGGGCTGCCGGATATGGCTACACCTTC TRBJ1-2 - TRBV2 -
CASRQGQSTEAFF TGTGCCAGCAGGCAGGGTCAAAGCACTGAAGCTTTCTTT TRBJ1-1 - TRBV6-5 -
CASIPTTNYGYTF TGTGCCAGCATTCCCACTACTAACTATGGCTACACCTTC TRBJ1-2 - TRBV28 -